The sequence of this T cell receptor beta chain was determined in a study of blood T cell repertoires in COVID-19. As for the study in general: COVID-19 samples collected from the United States, Italy and Spain covered acute and convalescent phases. Sources were T cells, B-cell-depleted T cells, or PBMCs; the material itself was cDNA or gDNA.

Patients in Seattle were enrolled during active infection, then followed longitudinally. Per the original data handling: Estimates of nucleated cell counts were drawn from the amplification of reference gene primers. The repertoire was sequenced with immunoSEQ multiplex PCR; TCRdb's copy has only in-frame clones and lacks some. The D gene and trimming were derived from the DNA, and the V and J assignments and clone size from that table. This table has about 180,000 clones, around 80% appearing once. This CDR3 has 18 amino acids. The ends lost 11 bases at V and 6 bases at J; junction bases unmatched: 21. Germline assignment: CDR1 SNHLY and CDR2 FYNNEI.

The chain uses TRBV2 and TRBJ2-3; 12 nucleotides match TRBD2. The source material was peripheral blood. This sequence was found in a woman aged 40 to 49 with COVID-19, enrolled during active disease. The CDR3 bases are TGTGCCTACCTAGGGGCTAGCGGGAGGGCCGGGGCCCCGGATACGCAGTATTTT. Protein product: CAYLGASGRAGAPDTQYF.